The sequence of this T cell receptor beta chain was determined in a study of blood T cells in healthy people across ages. V shed 10 bases and J shed 0 bases, with 16 bases lying between them. The CDR3 is 14 residues long. Looked up from germline, CDR1 is MNHEY and CDR2 is SVGAGI. Sample-barcoded 5' priming and a J-beta primer mix drove a second PCR of roughly 6 to 12 cycles. TCRdb recomputed calls from the 5' RACE reads with MiXCR, one row per CDR3 protein. The sample gives some 1,800,000 distinct CDR3 sequences, approximately 40% of which show up once; under 25% is in the top ten. The chain combines TRBV6-5 with TRBJ2-7; the D gene is possibly TRBD2 (6 bases). The sample consisted of blood. This TCR was sampled from a human donor in good health. The CDR3: CATSGRRSSYEQYF. CDR3 sequence (DNA): TGTGCCACCAGCGGGCGGCGGAGCTCCTACGAGCAGTACTTC.